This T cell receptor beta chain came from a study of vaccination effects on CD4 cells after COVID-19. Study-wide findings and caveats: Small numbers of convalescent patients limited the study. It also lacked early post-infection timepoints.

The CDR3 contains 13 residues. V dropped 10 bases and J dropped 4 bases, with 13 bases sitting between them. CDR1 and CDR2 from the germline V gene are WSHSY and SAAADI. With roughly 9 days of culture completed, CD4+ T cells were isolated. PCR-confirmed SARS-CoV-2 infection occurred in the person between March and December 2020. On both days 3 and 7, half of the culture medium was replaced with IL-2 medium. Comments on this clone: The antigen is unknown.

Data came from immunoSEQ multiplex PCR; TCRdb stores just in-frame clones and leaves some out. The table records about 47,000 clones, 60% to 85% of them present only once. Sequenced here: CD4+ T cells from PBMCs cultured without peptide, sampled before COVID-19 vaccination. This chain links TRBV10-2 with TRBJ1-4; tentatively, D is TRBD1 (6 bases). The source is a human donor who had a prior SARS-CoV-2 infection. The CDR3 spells CATNRGNNEKLFF. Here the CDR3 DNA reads TGCGCCACCAATAGGGGGAATAATGAAAAACTGTTTTTT.